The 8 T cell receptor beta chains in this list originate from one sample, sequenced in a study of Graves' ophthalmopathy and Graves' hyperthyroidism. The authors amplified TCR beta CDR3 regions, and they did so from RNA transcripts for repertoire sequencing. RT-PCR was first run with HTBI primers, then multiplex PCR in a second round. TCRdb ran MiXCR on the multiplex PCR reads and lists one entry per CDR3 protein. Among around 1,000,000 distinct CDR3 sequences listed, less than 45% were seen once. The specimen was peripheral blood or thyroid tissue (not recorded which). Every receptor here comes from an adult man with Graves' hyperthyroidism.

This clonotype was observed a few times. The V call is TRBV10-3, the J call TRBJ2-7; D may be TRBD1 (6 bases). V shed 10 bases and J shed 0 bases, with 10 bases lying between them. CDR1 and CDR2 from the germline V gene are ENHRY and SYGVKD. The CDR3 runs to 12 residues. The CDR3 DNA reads TGTGCCACCAAACAGGGCTCCTACGAGCAGTACTTC. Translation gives CATKQGSYEQYF.

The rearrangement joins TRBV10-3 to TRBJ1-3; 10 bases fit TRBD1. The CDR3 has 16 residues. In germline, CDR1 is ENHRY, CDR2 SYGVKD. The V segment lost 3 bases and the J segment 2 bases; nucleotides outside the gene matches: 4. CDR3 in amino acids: CAISESGTGAGNTIYF. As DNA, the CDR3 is TGTGCCATCAGTGAATCCGGGACAGGGGCTGGAAACACCATATATTTT.

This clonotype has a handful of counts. Written as DNA, the CDR3 is TGTGCCAGCAGTTTAGAGGACAGGAGGAACTATGGCTACACCTTC. This encodes CASSLEDRRNYGYTF. The chain recombines TRBV12-3 or TRBV12-4 with TRBJ1-2; 7 bases align to TRBD1. CDR3 length equals 15 residues. V lost 1 base and J lost 2; bases outside the gene matches: 4.

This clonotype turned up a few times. The CDR3 sequence: CASSPPIRDSKETQYF. The CDR3, as DNA: TGTGCCAGCTCACCACCGATCAGGGACAGCAAAGAGACCCAGTACTTC. The rearrangement uses TRBV18 and TRBJ2-5; TRBD1 matches 7 bases. The length of the CDR3 is 16 residues. V lost 0 bases to trimming and J lost 3 bases; unmatched junction nucleotides: 7. Germline CDR1 and CDR2: KGHSH and LQKENI.

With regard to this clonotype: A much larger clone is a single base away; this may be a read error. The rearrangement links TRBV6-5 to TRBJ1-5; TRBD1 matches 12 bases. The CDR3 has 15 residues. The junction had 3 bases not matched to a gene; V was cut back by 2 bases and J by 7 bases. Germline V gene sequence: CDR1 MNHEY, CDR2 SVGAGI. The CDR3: CASSYGTGGGQPQHF. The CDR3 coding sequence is TGTGCCAGCAGTTACGGGACAGGGGGCGGGCAGCCCCAGCATTTT.

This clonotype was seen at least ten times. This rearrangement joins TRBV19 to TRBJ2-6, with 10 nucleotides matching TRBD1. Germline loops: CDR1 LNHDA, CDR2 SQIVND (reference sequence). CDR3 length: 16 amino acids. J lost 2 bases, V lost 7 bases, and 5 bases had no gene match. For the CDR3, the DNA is TGTGCCAGTAATGACAGGGGGCGGGCTGGGGCCAACGTCCTGACTTTC. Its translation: CASNDRGRAGANVLTF.

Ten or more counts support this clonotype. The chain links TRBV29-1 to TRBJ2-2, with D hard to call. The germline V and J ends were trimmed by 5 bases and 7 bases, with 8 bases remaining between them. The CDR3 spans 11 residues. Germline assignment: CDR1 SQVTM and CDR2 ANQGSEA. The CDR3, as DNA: TGCAGCGTTCCCCGAAACGGGGAGCTGTTTTTT. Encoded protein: CSVPRNGELFF.

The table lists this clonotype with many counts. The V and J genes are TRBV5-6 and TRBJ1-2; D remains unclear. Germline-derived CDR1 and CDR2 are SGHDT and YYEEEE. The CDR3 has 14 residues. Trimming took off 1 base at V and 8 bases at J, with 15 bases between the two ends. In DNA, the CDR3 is TGTGCCAGCAGCTTGTATGGGGATTATGTAGGCTACACCTTC. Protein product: CASSLYGDYVGYTF.